This T cell receptor beta chain is drawn from a study of cytomegalovirus exposure and HLA in healthy donors. CDR3 length equals 15 residues. The V gene's germline CDR1 is WSHSY and CDR2 SAAADI. V was cut by 5 bases and J by 2 bases, with 14 bases left in between. An approximately 120-subject validation cohort, separate from the roughly 700-subject first cohort, supplied the donors. Method: immunoSEQ multiplex PCR; TCRdb's copy keeps in-frame clones and lacks some. This table holds 100,000 to 150,000 clones, 89% found once. The receptor comes from a woman aged 18 to 35 in good health and CMV-seronegative. Specimen: PBMCs. J is TRBJ2-3 and V is TRBV10-2; tentative D call: TRBD1 (6 bases). The CDR3 is CASSPDRTPTDTQYF. As DNA, the CDR3 is TGCGCCAGCAGTCCCGACAGGACCCCCACAGATACGCAGTATTTT.